The present TCR beta chain was sequenced within a study of T cell repertoires in cytomegalovirus infection. Across the whole study: Matching HLA type and CMV infection were both indicated by public TCR beta signatures.

From the reads, TCRdb called clonotypes with MiXCR, one entry per CDR3 protein. Of approximately 250,000 distinct CDR3 sequences listed, less than 9.5% were seen once; the top ten hold more than 12%. Trimming stripped 2 bases from V and 10 bases from J, with 9 bases between. CDR3 length: 12 residues. Germline V lookup: CDR1 SGHTA, CDR2 FQGNSA. In its sample, this clonotype was seen many times. The clonotype was recovered from a human donor in good health (CMV status not recorded). Some clones in this sample may be carry-over from other donors' samples. This chain uses TRBV7-2 with TRBJ2-1, with unresolved D. Sequenced input: PBMCs. The CDR3 sequence: CASSLKRAEQFF. DNA of the CDR3: TGTGCCAGCAGCTTAAAAAGGGCAGAGCAGTTCTTC.